The 23 T cell receptor beta chains below were found in one sample sequenced in a study of T cell repertoires in cytomegalovirus infection (dated by TCRdb to the late 2010s). No antigens are known for them. Sequencing was performed on an Illumina HiSeq 1500. TCRdb redid the processing of the public reads, applying fastp at Q25 and MiXCR, and retained in-frame beta chains. One record per CDR3 amino acid sequence lists the most common genes and DNA. Within this sample are about 700,000 distinct CDR3 sequences, with about 30% of them counted one time only. About 18% of the sample goes to the ten largest clones. The treatment or condition label of this sample denotes: in vitro stimulation with specific CMV peptide epitopes to enrich CMV-specific T cells. Sequencing used cultured PBMCs, obtained from culture after CMV antigen stimulation. The receptors shown here come from a human donor in good health (CMV status not recorded). Some clones in this sample may be carry-over from other donors' samples.

This clonotype appeared a few times. CDR3 sequence (DNA): TGCGCCAGCAGCCAAGGTTATGGGGAAAACACTGAAGCTTTCTTT. Translation: CASSQGYGENTEAFF. The chain recombines TRBV4-1 with TRBJ1-1, with D unclear. The CDR3 covers 15 residues. Deletions cut 1 base from V and 2 bases from J, with 11 bases between. CDR1 is MGHRA, CDR2 YSYEKL, per germline.

This clonotype occurred once. The chain combines TRBV28 with TRBJ1-1; no firm D call. CDR1 is MDHEN and CDR2 is SYDVKM in the germline V gene. The CDR3 covers 13 residues. The ends were cut back, 3 bases at V and 4 bases at J, with 9 bases in the middle. As DNA, the CDR3 is TGTGCCAGCAGTTTTCGGGCAACCACTGAAGCTTTCTTT. This translates into CASSFRATTEAFF.

The chain carries TRBV20-1 and TRBJ1-1; D gene uncertain. Looked up from germline, CDR1 is DFQATT and CDR2 is SNEGSKA (reference sequence). V lost 0 bases to trimming and J lost 3 bases, with 11 bases between them. This CDR3 spans 14 amino acids. The CDR3 is CSARDRLGYTEAFF. CDR3 sequence (DNA): TGCAGTGCTAGAGATAGGCTTGGGTACACTGAAGCTTTCTTT.

CDR3 DNA: TGTGCCACCAGGGCACCCGAGGCTAGCGGCCTGGGTGGAGCCAAAAACATTCAGTACTTC. Translation gives CATRAPEASGLGGAKNIQYF. The genes are TRBV24-1 and TRBJ2-4, with 7 bases that match TRBD2. With V trimmed by 7 bases and J by 0 bases, 20 bases remained unmatched. From germline, CDR1 is KGHDR and CDR2 SFDVKD. The CDR3 is made up of 20 amino acids.

The J gene is TRBJ2-3, the V gene TRBV7-8; 7 bases align to TRBD2. There are 16 residues in the CDR3. Germline V gene lookup returns CDR1 SGHVS and CDR2 FQNEAQ. Trimming cost V 3 bases and J 0 bases; bases outside gene matches: 6. The CDR3, as DNA: TGTGCCAGCAGCTTTAACTTAGCGGGTAGCACAGATACGCAGTATTTT. It encodes CASSFNLAGSTDTQYF. Combining the CDR3 with reference TRBV7-8 and TRBJ2-3 gives the whole variable domain GAGVSQSPRYKVAKRGQDVALRCDPISGHVSLFWYQQALGQGPEFLTYFQNEAQLDKSGLPSDRFFAERPEGSVSTLKIQRTQQEDSAVYLCASSFNLAGSTDTQYFGPGTRLTVL.

This clonotype is a singleton in its sample. CDR3 DNA sequence: TGTGCCAGCAGCCGTACCGGGACCCGGGCGGAAAATGAGCAGTTCTTC. Protein: CASSRTGTRAENEQFF. The chain carries TRBV5-8 and TRBJ2-1; D may be TRBD1 or TRBD2 (5 bases each). Germline lookup yields CDR1 SGHTS and CDR2 YDEGEE. The V and J ends lost 4 bases and 7 bases respectively, with 21 bases between them. The CDR3 loop spans 16 amino acids.

The chain carries TRBV6-1 and TRBJ1-4, with no clear D. Germline V gene lookup returns CDR1 MNHNS and CDR2 SASEGT. The CDR3 is 13 residues long. The V gene lost 5 bases and the J gene lost 12 bases, with 16 bases spanning the gap. CDR3 protein: CASSRVGVDELFF. The CDR3 region has the DNA TGTGCCAGCAGTAGGGTGGGAGTGGACGAACTGTTTTTT.

The sample holds many counts of this clonotype. The chain employs TRBV7-9 and TRBJ2-1; 13 bases agree with TRBD2. V dropped 6 bases and J dropped 7; count of bases not matched to a gene: 6. This CDR3 contains 15 residues. The germline gives CDR1 SEHNR, CDR2 FQNEAQ (reference sequence). The CDR3 DNA sequence: TGTGCCAGCAGTCCGAAGACTAGCGGGAGGAATGAGCAGTTCTTC. Translation gives CASSPKTSGRNEQFF.

This clonotype has only a few counts. V and J are TRBV7-8 and TRBJ2-1, with 11 bases that match TRBD2. Germline CDR1 and CDR2: SGHVS and FQNEAQ. This CDR3 region has 18 residues. J lost 3 bases, V lost 0 bases, and 7 bases had no gene match. For the CDR3, the DNA is TGTGCCAGCAGCTTAGCGACTTTAACTAGCGGGAGCTACAATGAGCAGTTCTTC. Its translation is CASSLATLTSGSYNEQFF.

The sample holds a few counts of this clonotype. The chain joins TRBV7-2 to TRBJ2-2; no definite D call. V lost 6 bases, J lost 7 bases, and 12 bases lay in between. Germline lookup yields CDR1 SGHTA and CDR2 FQGNSA. CDR3 size: 13 residues. Written as DNA, the CDR3 is TGTGCCAGCAGTCAAACCAGGATCGGGGAGCTGTTTTTT. This codes for CASSQTRIGELFF.

In nucleotides, the CDR3 is TGCAGTGCTAGGGTAGCGGGAGGGGTATTCTACAATGAGCAGTTCTTC. This translates into CSARVAGGVFYNEQFF. This chain connects TRBV20-1 to TRBJ2-1; 11 positions agree with TRBD2. Germline V gives CDR1 DFQATT, CDR2 SNEGSKA (reference sequence). The CDR3 length is 16 residues. Losses at the gene ends were 3 bases for V and 3 bases for J; bases not matched to a gene: 7.

The chain carries TRBV4-1 and TRBJ1-5, with D perhaps matching TRBD1 (5 bases). The germline CDR1 and CDR2 sequences are MGHRA and YSYEKL. The CDR3 runs to 17 residues. V was cut by 0 bases and J by 7 bases, with 19 bases left in between. CDR3 residues: CASSQERGDPGGQPQHF. CDR3 nucleotide sequence: TGCGCCAGCAGCCAAGAGCGCGGGGACCCCGGGGGGCAGCCCCAGCATTTT.

Comments on this clonotype: The junction shows a germline mismatch at one end, possibly a read error. The chain employs TRBV11-2 and TRBJ1-1, with a weak D call TRBD1 (5 bases). The CDR3 extends over 13 amino acids. Germline V CDR1 and CDR2: SGHAT, FQNNGV. CDR3 region: CASDRIGNTEASF. The CDR3 coding sequence is TGTGCCAGCGACAGAATCGGGAACACTGAAGCTTCCTTT.

This clonotype was seen a handful of times. The chain carries TRBV2 and TRBJ1-2; D ambiguous. The CDR3 sequence is 11 residues long. V gave up 2 bases and J gave up 2 bases, with 0 bases separating them. Germline V gene sequence: CDR1 SNHLY, CDR2 FYNNEI. Written as DNA, the CDR3 is TGTGCCAGCAGTGAAAACTATGGCTACACCTTC. Amino acids: CASSENYGYTF.

This clonotype came up once. The CDR3 is CASSHTGYQQETQYF. In DNA, the CDR3 is TGTGCCAGCAGCCACACGGGCTACCAGCAAGAGACCCAGTACTTC. The chain joins TRBV5-6 to TRBJ2-5; D is ambiguous. Germline V gives CDR1 SGHDT, CDR2 YYEEEE. The V gene lost 4 bases and the J gene lost 2 bases, with 15 bases spanning the gap. This CDR3 is built from 15 residues.

V is TRBV20-1 and J is TRBJ2-3; no definite D call. V lost 0 bases and J lost 4, with 8 bases in between. Germline-derived CDR1 and CDR2 are DFQATT and SNEGSKA (reference sequence). The CDR3 covers 13 residues. CDR3 region: CSARDKISDTQYF. The CDR3 DNA reads as TGCAGTGCTAGAGATAAGATTTCAGATACGCAGTATTTT.

This clonotype showed up many times. This chain uses TRBV7-2 with TRBJ2-3; 9 bases fit TRBD2. The V gene's germline CDR1 is SGHTA and CDR2 FQGNSA. This CDR3 contains 16 residues. The V and J ends lost 1 base and 5 bases, in that order; junction bases with no gene match: 7. In DNA form, the CDR3 reads TGTGCCAGCAGCTTAGTTGGCGGGGGGGCCATAGATACGCAGTATTTT. This gives the protein CASSLVGGGAIDTQYF.

The genes are TRBV7-8 and TRBJ1-4; 7 nucleotides match TRBD1. Germline CDR1 reads SGHVS; CDR2 reads FQNEAQ. V was pared by 5 bases and J by 4 bases, with 4 bases of the junction left unmatched. The CDR3 loop spans 14 amino acids. CDR3 bases: TGTGCCAGCAGCAACAGGGGCTATAATGAAAAACTGTTTTTT. It encodes CASSNRGYNEKLFF.

The chain's CDR3 is CASSLTIDGQYF. The CDR3 DNA reads as TGTGCCAGCTCACTCACCATCGACGGGCAGTACTTC. The chain is built from TRBV18 and TRBJ2-7; D call uncertain. Trimming pared 4 bases from V and 9 bases from J, leaving 13 bases between. The CDR3 contains 12 residues. The germline V gene has CDR1 KGHSH and CDR2 LQKENI.

This clonotype was picked up a small number of times. This chain connects TRBV28 to TRBJ1-5, with no clear D. Germline V gives CDR1 MDHEN, CDR2 SYDVKM. This CDR3 has 15 residues. The V gene lost 7 bases and the J gene lost 2 bases, with 15 bases spanning the gap. The CDR3 bases are TGTGCCAGCAAACTTGGAAATCGAGGCAATCAGCCCCAGCATTTT. This translates into CASKLGNRGNQPQHF.

This clonotype was detected only a few times. The chain employs TRBV4-2 and TRBJ2-2; D unresolved. The V gene lost 1 base and the J gene lost 5 bases, with 11 bases spanning the gap. This CDR3 spans 15 amino acids. Germline CDR1 LGHNA, CDR2 YNFKEQ. The CDR3 DNA reads as TGTGCCAGCAGCCAAGGGGCCGAAAGGACCGGGGAGCTGTTTTTT. As protein: CASSQGAERTGELFF.

The J gene is TRBJ2-7, the V gene TRBV7-2, with 7 bases aligning to TRBD1. Germline loops: CDR1 SGHTA, CDR2 FQGNSA. The CDR3 contains 14 residues. The junction had 11 bases not matched to a gene; V was cut back by 5 bases and J by 7 bases. The CDR3 here is CASSNIEPGGEQYF. CDR3 DNA sequence: TGTGCCAGCAGCAATATCGAACCAGGGGGAGAGCAGTACTTC.

In its sample, this clonotype was seen a few times. The chain couples TRBV4-2 to TRBJ2-3; D not resolved. Between the trimmed V and J ends, which lost 0 bases and 9 bases, there was a span of 10 bases. Per the germline V gene, CDR1 is LGHNA and CDR2 is YNFKEQ. CDR3 length: 13 amino acids. The DNA for the CDR3 is TGTGCCAGCAGCCAAGATTTGGGTTCCACGCAGTATTTT. It specifies CASSQDLGSTQYF.